The 26 T cell receptor beta chains below were found in one sample sequenced in a study of monozygotic twins with inflammatory bowel disease. Reprocessing the 5' RACE reads, TCRdb reports a single entry for every CDR3 protein and omits DNA. This sample's clone table lists around 400,000 distinct CDR3 sequences. Sequences were obtained from blood. The source of these receptors is a human donor with ulcerative colitis or Crohn's disease, or a healthy co-twin of an affected twin (not recorded which).

The genes are TRBV12-3 or TRBV12-4 and TRBJ1-4. This CDR3 region has 14 residues. CDR3: CASSLKGRGEKLFF.

The J gene is TRBJ2-7, the V gene TRBV20-1; as DNA is missing, the TRBD1 call by TCRdb cannot be tested. CDR3 length: 12 amino acids. Germline V lookup: CDR1 DFQATT, CDR2 SNEGSKA (reference sequence). The CDR3 region is CSANGASVEQYF.

The genes are TRBV5-1 and TRBJ1-3. From germline, CDR1 is SGHRS and CDR2 YFSETQ. CDR3 length: 14 residues. CDR3 protein: CASSSPGSGNTIYF.

The chain is built from TRBV5-5 and TRBJ2-5. CDR3 size: 14 residues. CDR1 and CDR2 from the germline V gene are SGHKS and YYEKEE (reference sequence). This CDR3 is CASSLEGSKETQYF.

The chain has TRBV10-3 and TRBJ2-7. Looked up from germline, CDR1 is ENHRY and CDR2 is SYGVKD. The CDR3 contains 14 residues. The CDR3 spells CAISDYDRNYEQYF.

V usage is TRBV3-1 and J usage is TRBJ1-2; without DNA, the TCRdb call of TRBD1 cannot be checked. The CDR3 loop spans 18 amino acids. Germline V gene lookup returns CDR1 LGHDT and CDR2 YNNKEL (reference sequence). The CDR3 loop is CASSQGLGGSLLGYGYTF.

The chain combines TRBV7-2 with TRBJ1-4; there is no DNA to check the TCRdb D call of TRBD1. The CDR3 is made up of 15 amino acids. Germline assignment: CDR1 SGHTA and CDR2 FQGNSA. CDR3 amino acids: CASSLVRGRGEKLFF.

The rearrangement links TRBV14 to TRBJ2-1; TCRdb gives TRBD2 as the D gene, but with no DNA this cannot be confirmed. The germline V gene encodes CDR1 SGHDN and CDR2 FVKESK. This CDR3 is 14 amino acids long. CDR3 loop: CASNSAGGPGEQFF.

This chain uses TRBV23-1 with TRBJ2-6; TCRdb returns TRBD1, unconfirmable since there is no DNA. TRBV23-1 is an ORF for which the function is uncertain. The CDR3 contains 21 residues. The CDR3: CASSPKRDRRKGFGGANVLTF.

This CDR3 reads CSVEGGPGSYNEQFF. This rearrangement joins TRBV29-1 to TRBJ2-1; TCRdb gives TRBD2 as the D gene, but with no DNA this cannot be confirmed. This CDR3 has 15 residues. CDR1 is SQVTM and CDR2 is ANQGSEA in the germline V gene.

This CDR3 is CSARDPVRASTGELFF. This chain links TRBV20-1 with TRBJ2-2; lacking DNA, the TRBD1 call made by TCRdb goes unchecked. The CDR3 is made up of 16 amino acids. The germline V gene encodes CDR1 DFQATT and CDR2 SNEGSKA (reference sequence).

The rearrangement uses TRBV20-1 and TRBJ1-1; TCRdb returns TRBD1, unconfirmable since there is no DNA. This CDR3 spans 15 amino acids. The V gene's germline CDR1 is DFQATT and CDR2 SNEGSKA (reference sequence). The CDR3 protein is CSASRGRSGYTEAFF.

This chain connects TRBV6-1 to TRBJ1-5. This CDR3 contains 13 residues. Germline-derived CDR1 and CDR2 are MNHNS and SASEGT. CDR3 residues: CASSEGTAVAQHF.

The chain has TRBV20-1 and TRBJ2-7; TCRdb designates TRBD1, a call that cannot be tested without DNA. This CDR3 is built from 11 residues. Germline assignment: CDR1 DFQATT and CDR2 SNEGSKA (reference sequence). The CDR3 sequence is CSAGAGYEQYF.

This chain's CDR3 is CATSSGRAHIEQFF. V is TRBV15 and J is TRBJ2-1; as DNA is missing, the TRBD2 call by TCRdb cannot be tested. The CDR3 consists of 14 residues. CDR1 is LNHNV, CDR2 YYDKDF, per germline (reference sequence).

The rearrangement links TRBV20-1 to TRBJ2-1; the D call from TCRdb, TRBD1, cannot be confirmed without DNA. The CDR3 sequence is 16 residues long. Looked up from germline, CDR1 is DFQATT and CDR2 is SNEGSKA (reference sequence). The chain's CDR3 is CSVPSSGTGVHNEQFF.

V usage is TRBV20-1 and J usage is TRBJ2-5. The CDR3 contains 14 residues. Germline CDR1 is DFQATT and CDR2 is SNEGSKA (reference sequence). The CDR3 sequence: CSASIPLNGETQYF.

The chain employs TRBV5-1 and TRBJ2-2. There are 16 residues in the CDR3. Germline CDR1 SGHRS, CDR2 YFSETQ. The CDR3: CASSLSLGSRTGELFF.

The genes are TRBV11-3 and TRBJ2-1. The CDR3 is made up of 16 amino acids. The germline V gene has CDR1 SGHNT and CDR2 YENEEA. The chain's CDR3 is CASSLGSRPSYNEQFF. Drawing the rest from reference TRBV11-3 and TRBJ2-1, the complete variable domain is EAGVVQSPRYKIIEKKQPVAFWCNPISGHNTLYWYLQNLGQGPELLIRYENEEAVDDSQLPKDRFSAERLKGVDSTLKIQPAELGDSAVYLCASSLGSRPSYNEQFFGPGTRLTVL.

The chain has TRBV20-1 and TRBJ2-3; checking the TCRdb D call of TRBD2 is not possible without DNA. There are 14 residues in the CDR3. Looked up from germline, CDR1 is DFQATT and CDR2 is SNEGSKA (reference sequence). CDR3: CSAAGLRFSDTQYF.

The rearrangement links TRBV18 to TRBJ2-1; the TCRdb D gene call, TRBD1, has no DNA to confirm it. This CDR3 is 15 amino acids long. Germline V gene lookup returns CDR1 KGHSH and CDR2 LQKENI. The CDR3 loop is CASSPPQGGLNEQFF.

The chain couples TRBV29-1 to TRBJ1-5; absent DNA, TCRdb's TRBD1 call cannot be checked. CDR3 length equals 13 residues. Germline-derived CDR1 and CDR2 are SQVTM and ANQGSEA. The CDR3 sequence is CSVRDTQLSTQHF.

V and J are TRBV4-3 and TRBJ2-7; lacking DNA, the TRBD1 call made by TCRdb goes unchecked. This CDR3 has 17 amino acids. CDR1 is LGHNA, CDR2 YSLEER, per germline. The CDR3 spells CASSQVVGTGVTYEQYF.

The chain has TRBV12-3 or TRBV12-4 and TRBJ1-1; TCRdb returns TRBD1, unconfirmable since there is no DNA. The CDR3 is 16 amino acids. This chain's CDR3 is CASSLGTGAGDTEAFF.

The chain is built from TRBV5-1 and TRBJ2-2. Germline-derived CDR1 and CDR2 are SGHRS and YFSETQ. This CDR3 region has 14 residues. CDR3 sequence: CASSLAVAAGELFF.

The genes are TRBV14 and TRBJ1-2; TCRdb gives TRBD1 as the D gene, but with no DNA this cannot be confirmed. CDR3 size: 16 residues. Germline V gene sequence: CDR1 SGHDN, CDR2 FVKESK. The CDR3 region is CASTGRGQGEGYGYTF.